These 11 T cell receptor beta chains were sequenced from one sample in a study of OX40 agonist ivuxolimab in advanced cancers. Clones were sequenced by immunoSEQ multiplex PCR, and TCRdb holds only the in-frame ones, with some missing. Of some 70,000 clones listed, over 75% are singletons. This sample comprised CD4+ or CD8+ T cells sorted from blood, obtained in a trial of the OX40 agonist ivuxolimab. The receptors here all came from an adult with an advanced solid tumor such as melanoma, head and neck, liver or kidney cancer.

This sequence joins TRBV2 and TRBJ1-5; D call uncertain. The V and J ends lost 7 bases and 0 bases respectively, with 7 bases between them. Per the germline V gene, CDR1 is SNHLY and CDR2 is FYNNEI. The length of the CDR3 is 13 residues. The CDR3 DNA is TGTGCCAGCAACGGCGGTAGCAATCAGCCCCAGCATTTT. It is translated as CASNGGSNQPQHF.

V and J are TRBV18 and TRBJ2-2, with no clear D. Trimming removed 4 bases at V and 1 base at J, with 10 bases between. The CDR3 runs 15 residues. Germline V CDR1 and CDR2: KGHSH, LQKENI. CDR3 nucleotide sequence: TGTGCCAGCTCACAAGACAAGTTGAACACCGGGGAGCTGTTTTTT. Translating gives CASSQDKLNTGELFF.

The CDR3 DNA sequence: TGCGCCAGCAGCCAAAGGTGGTACACCGGGGAGCTGTTTTTT. Its protein is CASSQRWYTGELFF. The chain combines TRBV4-1 with TRBJ2-2; D gene uncertain. V was trimmed by 2 bases and J by 3 bases, leaving 7 bases between them. CDR3 length: 14 residues. In germline, CDR1 is MGHRA, CDR2 YSYEKL.

The rearrangement uses TRBV7-9 and TRBJ1-1, with D tentatively TRBD1 (5 bases). The CDR3 runs to 13 residues. CDR1 and CDR2 from the germline V gene are SEHNR and FQNEAQ (reference sequence). The V gene lost 3 bases and the J gene lost 4 bases, with 9 bases spanning the gap. CDR3 sequence: CASSFPGPTEAFF. DNA of the CDR3: TGTGCCAGCAGCTTTCCAGGGCCCACTGAAGCTTTCTTT.

This chain joins TRBV2 and TRBJ2-7; D may be TRBD2 (5 bases). Trimming cost V 7 bases and J 0 bases, with 16 bases left between them. Germline CDR1 SNHLY, CDR2 FYNNEI. The CDR3 sequence is 15 residues long. In DNA form, the CDR3 reads TGTGCCAGCATTGGAGGAGGACCGTACTCCTACGAGCAGTACTTC. The encoded protein is CASIGGGPYSYEQYF.

This chain uses TRBV6-5 with TRBJ1-1; no firm D call. The CDR3 extends over 14 amino acids. V lost 6 bases to trimming and J lost 5 bases, with 16 bases between them. CDR1 and CDR2 (germline): MNHEY, SVGAGI. The CDR3 here is CASRGGHQGTEAFF. The CDR3 nucleotides are TGTGCCAGCAGGGGCGGGCACCAAGGGACTGAAGCTTTCTTT.

This clone was seen a few times. The genes are TRBV27 and TRBJ1-1; D may be TRBD1 (6 bases). V was trimmed by 8 bases and J by 9 bases, leaving 19 bases between them. CDR1 MNHEY and CDR2 SMNVEV come from the germline V gene (reference sequence). This CDR3 comprises 13 residues. CDR3 sequence (DNA): TGTGCCAGCCAACTTGGGGGCCTAGGGCAAGCTTTCTTT. This encodes CASQLGGLGQAFF.

The V and J genes are TRBV7-9 and TRBJ2-7; weak D call: TRBD2 (5 bases). V was clipped by 2 bases and J by 5 bases, with 13 bases between them. Germline assignment: CDR1 SEHNR and CDR2 FQNEAQ (reference sequence). The CDR3 totals 14 residues. The DNA of the CDR3 is TGTGCCAGCAGCTTAATTTACGGCGGGCACGAGCAGTACTTC. Protein: CASSLIYGGHEQYF.

The V call is TRBV11-2, the J call TRBJ1-2; TRBD1 agrees at 10 bases. V was clipped by 2 bases and J by 7 bases; unmatched bases: 16. This CDR3 spans 18 amino acids. Per germline, CDR1 SGHAT and CDR2 FQNNGV. CDR3 DNA: TGTGCCAGCAGCTTAATAAACGTAGTCCGGGACAGGGGAGGTGGCTACACCTTC. It translates to CASSLINVVRDRGGGYTF.

V gene TRBV10-3 combines with J gene TRBJ2-7, with TRBD1 matching over 7 bases. Germline CDR1 and CDR2: ENHRY and SYGVKD. The junction had 6 bases not matched to a gene; V was cut back by 3 bases and J by 4 bases. This CDR3 is 14 amino acids long. Here the CDR3 reads CAISDGQGVYEQYF. DNA of the CDR3: TGTGCCATCAGTGACGGGCAGGGGGTATACGAGCAGTACTTC.

This chain connects TRBV7-2 to TRBJ1-1, with 8 bases lining up with TRBD1. The germline gives CDR1 SGHTA, CDR2 FQGNSA. V shed 5 bases, J shed 1 base, and the junction held 6 bases outside the gene matches. CDR3 length: 15 amino acids. CDR3 nucleotide sequence: TGTGCCAGCAGCCTAGAACAGGGGGGGAACACTGAAGCTTTCTTT. Encoded protein: CASSLEQGGNTEAFF.